This is a list of T cell receptor beta chains from one sample in a study of identical twins. TCRdb recomputed calls from the 5' RACE reads with MiXCR, one row per CDR3 protein. The table lists about 340,000 distinct CDR3 sequences, roughly an eighth of them singletons. These data were likewise used in another study, on yellow fever vaccine responses in identical twins.

Sequences were obtained from CD8+ T cells sorted from blood. The source is a young woman in good health. The CDR3 runs from the conserved cysteine through the conserved F or W. Fields, in order: clone size, D gene, J gene, V gene, CDR3 protein, CDR3 DNA. The D gene is left open where the match is weak. Where a row states a size, it is once, few, many or the class of an expanded clone; other rows omit it.

clone size: NA; D gene: NA; J gene: TRBJ2-2; V gene: TRBV28; CDR3 protein: CASSFGPTGELFF; CDR3 DNA: TGTGCCAGCAGTTTTGGTCCCACCGGGGAGCTGTTTTTT
clone size: few; D gene: NA; J gene: TRBJ2-2; V gene: TRBV7-9; CDR3 protein: CASSPMTEYTGELFF; CDR3 DNA: TGTGCCAGCAGCCCCATGACGGAATACACCGGGGAGCTGTTTTTT
clone size: NA; D gene: NA; J gene: TRBJ2-1; V gene: TRBV4-1; CDR3 protein: CASSKNTYNEQFF; CDR3 DNA: TGCGCCAGCAGTAAAAATACCTACAATGAGCAGTTCTTC
clone size: few; D gene: TRBD2; J gene: TRBJ2-5; V gene: TRBV12-3/TRBV12-4; CDR3 protein: CASSLTPGLAVQTQYF; CDR3 DNA: TGTGCCAGCAGTTTAACCCCAGGACTAGCTGTGCAGACCCAGTACTTC
clone size: few; D gene: NA; J gene: TRBJ2-3; V gene: TRBV14; CDR3 protein: CASSQGTTAGDTQYF; CDR3 DNA: TGTGCCAGCAGCCAAGGGACTACGGCGGGCGATACGCAGTATTTT
clone size: few; D gene: NA; J gene: TRBJ1-6; V gene: TRBV7-8; CDR3 protein: CASSLEARGDSPLHF; CDR3 DNA: TGTGCCAGCAGCTTAGAGGCCAGAGGGGATTCACCCCTCCACTTT
clone size: NA; D gene: TRBD1; J gene: TRBJ2-3; V gene: TRBV20-1; CDR3 protein: CSARRQGWSTDTQYF; CDR3 DNA: TGCAGTGCTAGACGACAGGGATGGAGCACAGATACGCAGTATTTT
clone size: NA; D gene: NA; J gene: TRBJ1-1; V gene: TRBV9; CDR3 protein: CASSASGGTTEAFF; CDR3 DNA: TGTGCCAGCAGCGCTAGTGGGGGTACCACTGAAGCTTTCTTT
clone size: NA; D gene: TRBD1; J gene: TRBJ2-3; V gene: TRBV9; CDR3 protein: CASSVVQTGEFDTQYF; CDR3 DNA: TGTGCCAGCAGCGTAGTTCAGACAGGGGAGTTTGATACGCAGTATTTT
clone size: NA; D gene: NA; J gene: TRBJ2-1; V gene: TRBV6-4; CDR3 protein: CASSEQSYNEQFF; CDR3 DNA: TGTGCCAGCAGTGAACAATCATACAATGAGCAGTTCTTC
clone size: few; D gene: TRBD1; J gene: TRBJ1-1; V gene: TRBV28; CDR3 protein: CASSQTGGVGNTEAFF; CDR3 DNA: TGTGCCAGCAGTCAGACAGGGGGCGTCGGGAACACTGAAGCTTTCTTT
clone size: NA; D gene: TRBD2; J gene: TRBJ2-2; V gene: TRBV12-3/TRBV12-4; CDR3 protein: CASSSGLGNTGELFF; CDR3 DNA: TGTGCCAGCAGTTCGGGACTAGGGAACACCGGGGAGCTGTTTTTT
clone size: NA; D gene: NA; J gene: TRBJ2-1; V gene: TRBV27; CDR3 protein: CARINEQFF; CDR3 DNA: TGTGCCAGGATCAATGAGCAGTTCTTC
clone size: many; D gene: TRBD2; J gene: TRBJ2-1; V gene: TRBV29-1; CDR3 protein: CSVEDPIGSGSGNEQFF; CDR3 DNA: TGCAGCGTTGAAGATCCCATTGGTAGCGGGAGCGGCAATGAGCAGTTCTTC
clone size: few; D gene: TRBD2; J gene: TRBJ2-5; V gene: TRBV12-3/TRBV12-4; CDR3 protein: CAGGGNGETQYF; CDR3 DNA: TGTGCCGGCGGGGGAAATGGAGAGACCCAGTACTTC
clone size: few; D gene: NA; J gene: TRBJ1-5; V gene: TRBV7-9; CDR3 protein: CASSGDRNNQPQHF; CDR3 DNA: TGTGCCAGCAGCGGCGACAGAAACAATCAGCCCCAGCATTTT
clone size: NA; D gene: TRBD2; J gene: TRBJ2-1; V gene: TRBV27; CDR3 protein: CASSLGLAINNEQFF; CDR3 DNA: TGTGCCAGCAGTTTGGGACTAGCGATCAACAATGAGCAGTTCTTC
clone size: NA; D gene: NA; J gene: TRBJ2-3; V gene: TRBV3-1; CDR3 protein: CASSQERGGVTDTQYF; CDR3 DNA: TGTGCCAGCAGCCAAGAAAGGGGGGGCGTGACAGATACGCAGTATTTT
clone size: NA; D gene: NA; J gene: TRBJ1-5; V gene: TRBV10-2; CDR3 protein: CASSEVFHNQPQHF; CDR3 DNA: TGCGCCAGCAGTGAAGTCTTTCACAATCAGCCCCAGCATTTT
clone size: many; D gene: NA; J gene: TRBJ2-1; V gene: TRBV25-1; CDR3 protein: CAYGSGDYNEQFF; CDR3 DNA: TGTGCCTACGGTAGTGGGGATTACAATGAGCAGTTCTTC
clone size: few; D gene: TRBD2; J gene: TRBJ2-5; V gene: TRBV3-1; CDR3 protein: CASSRPGTRVETQYF; CDR3 DNA: TGTGCCAGCAGTCGTCCGGGGACTAGAGTAGAGACCCAGTACTTC
clone size: many; D gene: TRBD2; J gene: TRBJ2-1; V gene: TRBV12-3/TRBV12-4; CDR3 protein: CASRSTSEVYNEQFF; CDR3 DNA: TGTGCCAGCAGAAGTACTAGCGAAGTCTACAATGAGCAGTTCTTC
clone size: NA; D gene: TRBD1; J gene: TRBJ1-5; V gene: TRBV6-1; CDR3 protein: CASSEALLGQTYSNQPQHF; CDR3 DNA: TGTGCCAGCAGCGAAGCCTTATTGGGACAGACTTATAGCAATCAGCCCCAGCATTTT
clone size: few; D gene: TRBD1; J gene: TRBJ2-2; V gene: TRBV5-6; CDR3 protein: CASSLRGQGNTGELFF; CDR3 DNA: TGTGCCAGCAGCTTGAGGGGACAGGGGAACACCGGGGAGCTGTTTTTT
clone size: few; D gene: NA; J gene: TRBJ2-1; V gene: TRBV7-3; CDR3 protein: CASSFGGRGSDEQFF; CDR3 DNA: TGTGCCAGCAGCTTTGGGGGGAGGGGGAGCGATGAGCAGTTCTTC
clone size: few; D gene: NA; J gene: TRBJ1-4; V gene: TRBV7-9; CDR3 protein: CASSTPGFDEKLFF; CDR3 DNA: TGTGCCAGCAGCACACCGGGGTTCGATGAAAAACTGTTTTTT
clone size: NA; D gene: TRBD1; J gene: TRBJ2-1; V gene: TRBV28; CDR3 protein: CASDRDSYNEQFF; CDR3 DNA: TGTGCCAGCGACCGGGACAGCTACAATGAGCAGTTCTTC
clone size: few; D gene: NA; J gene: TRBJ2-2; V gene: TRBV14; CDR3 protein: CASSLRQAITNTGELFF; CDR3 DNA: TGTGCCAGCAGCCTCCGACAGGCCATAACGAACACCGGGGAGCTGTTTTTT
clone size: few; D gene: NA; J gene: TRBJ2-1; V gene: TRBV6-1; CDR3 protein: CASTLIAETYNEQFF; CDR3 DNA: TGTGCCAGCACCCTGATAGCGGAGACCTACAATGAGCAGTTCTTC
clone size: NA; D gene: NA; J gene: TRBJ1-1; V gene: TRBV20-1; CDR3 protein: CSALQEGRTEAFF; CDR3 DNA: TGCAGTGCCCTTCAGGAGGGGCGCACTGAAGCTTTCTTT
clone size: few; D gene: NA; J gene: TRBJ1-1; V gene: TRBV2; CDR3 protein: CASTPVHLNTEAFF; CDR3 DNA: TGTGCCAGCACCCCGGTTCACCTGAACACTGAAGCTTTCTTT
clone size: few; D gene: TRBD1; J gene: TRBJ2-5; V gene: TRBV2; CDR3 protein: CASSQPSTTGSPETQYF; CDR3 DNA: TGTGCCAGCAGTCAACCCTCAACGACAGGGAGCCCAGAGACCCAGTACTTC
clone size: NA; D gene: TRBD1; J gene: TRBJ2-5; V gene: TRBV4-1; CDR3 protein: CASSPRQGSYETQYF; CDR3 DNA: TGCGCCAGCAGCCCCCGACAGGGGAGTTATGAGACCCAGTACTTC
clone size: many; D gene: NA; J gene: TRBJ1-1; V gene: TRBV7-9; CDR3 protein: CASTGRTGETFF; CDR3 DNA: TGTGCCAGCACGGGGAGAACAGGTGAAACTTTCTTT
clone size: many; D gene: TRBD2; J gene: TRBJ2-1; V gene: TRBV7-8; CDR3 protein: CASSYPAGGWNEQFF; CDR3 DNA: TGTGCCAGCAGCTACCCAGCGGGGGGGTGGAATGAGCAGTTCTTC
clone size: NA; D gene: TRBD2; J gene: TRBJ2-1; V gene: TRBV6-2/TRBV6-3; CDR3 protein: CASSHDTAMSGSSYNEQFF; CDR3 DNA: TGTGCCAGCAGTCACGATACGGCTATGAGCGGGAGTTCCTACAATGAGCAGTTCTTC
clone size: NA; D gene: TRBD1; J gene: TRBJ2-7; V gene: TRBV12-3/TRBV12-4; CDR3 protein: CASSLAPTGQYEQYF; CDR3 DNA: TGTGCCAGCAGTTTAGCGCCGACAGGGCAGTACGAGCAGTACTTC
clone size: NA; D gene: NA; J gene: TRBJ2-1; V gene: TRBV27; CDR3 protein: CASSTSAGHRSYNEQFF; CDR3 DNA: TGTGCCAGCAGTACCTCCGCAGGGCACCGATCCTACAATGAGCAGTTCTTC
clone size: NA; D gene: TRBD2; J gene: TRBJ2-1; V gene: TRBV2; CDR3 protein: CASTLAGAYNEQFF; CDR3 DNA: TGTGCCAGCACACTAGCGGGAGCCTACAATGAGCAGTTCTTC
clone size: NA; D gene: TRBD1; J gene: TRBJ2-7; V gene: TRBV9; CDR3 protein: CASSAGTGPYEQYF; CDR3 DNA: TGTGCCAGCAGCGCTGGGACAGGTCCCTACGAGCAGTACTTC
clone size: many; D gene: NA; J gene: TRBJ2-1; V gene: TRBV10-3; CDR3 protein: CAISDPGQGLYNEQFF; CDR3 DNA: TGTGCCATCAGTGACCCCGGGCAGGGACTGTACAATGAGCAGTTCTTC
clone size: NA; D gene: TRBD1; J gene: TRBJ2-5; V gene: TRBV28; CDR3 protein: CASSPGDRVGWETQYF; CDR3 DNA: TGTGCCAGCAGTCCCGGAGACAGGGTAGGATGGGAGACCCAGTACTTC
clone size: NA; D gene: NA; J gene: TRBJ2-3; V gene: TRBV7-6; CDR3 protein: CASSHALEGGTDTQYF; CDR3 DNA: TGTGCCAGCAGCCATGCCTTAGAAGGTGGCACAGATACGCAGTATTTT
clone size: NA; D gene: TRBD1; J gene: TRBJ2-1; V gene: TRBV7-6; CDR3 protein: CASSPRTGDRNEQFF; CDR3 DNA: TGTGCCAGCAGCCCTAGGACAGGGGATCGCAATGAGCAGTTCTTC
clone size: few; D gene: NA; J gene: TRBJ1-2; V gene: TRBV4-1; CDR3 protein: CASSQEAGINYGYTF; CDR3 DNA: TGCGCCAGCAGCCAAGAGGCAGGGATTAACTATGGCTACACCTTC
clone size: medium-sized; D gene: TRBD1; J gene: TRBJ2-1; V gene: TRBV11-2; CDR3 protein: CASSLGDSNEQFF; CDR3 DNA: TGTGCCAGCAGCTTAGGGGACAGCAATGAGCAGTTCTTC
clone size: NA; D gene: TRBD1; J gene: TRBJ1-1; V gene: TRBV11-2; CDR3 protein: CASSHPPGQGGSTEAFF; CDR3 DNA: TGTGCCAGCAGCCACCCACCGGGACAGGGAGGGAGCACTGAAGCTTTCTTT
clone size: few; D gene: TRBD2; J gene: TRBJ2-3; V gene: TRBV27; CDR3 protein: CASSSPLAGGLDTQYF; CDR3 DNA: TGTGCCAGCAGTTCACCCCTAGCGGGGGGGCTGGATACGCAGTATTTT
clone size: many; D gene: NA; J gene: TRBJ1-5; V gene: TRBV5-1; CDR3 protein: CASSLGGDYSNQPQHF; CDR3 DNA: TGCGCCAGCAGCTTGGGAGGAGATTATAGCAATCAGCCCCAGCATTTT
clone size: few; D gene: NA; J gene: TRBJ1-1; V gene: TRBV6-1; CDR3 protein: CASSPRGRLEAFF; CDR3 DNA: TGTGCCAGCAGCCCTCGGGGTAGGCTTGAAGCTTTCTTT
clone size: NA; D gene: NA; J gene: TRBJ2-3; V gene: TRBV5-1; CDR3 protein: CASSWDSRRGTDTQYF; CDR3 DNA: TGCGCCAGCAGCTGGGACTCCCGACGGGGCACAGATACGCAGTATTTT
clone size: NA; D gene: NA; J gene: TRBJ2-3; V gene: TRBV4-1; CDR3 protein: CASSPTLRISTDTQYF; CDR3 DNA: TGCGCCAGCAGCCCTACCCTCCGAATCAGCACAGATACGCAGTATTTT
clone size: few; D gene: NA; J gene: TRBJ2-2; V gene: TRBV11-2; CDR3 protein: CASSLELAPLELATGELFF; CDR3 DNA: TGTGCCAGCAGCTTAGAATTGGCCCCTCTCGAATTGGCCACCGGGGAGCTGTTTTTT
clone size: few; D gene: TRBD2; J gene: TRBJ2-1; V gene: TRBV9; CDR3 protein: CASSVGGGPYNEQFF; CDR3 DNA: TGTGCCAGCAGCGTAGGCGGGGGGCCCTACAATGAGCAGTTCTTC
clone size: few; D gene: NA; J gene: TRBJ1-6; V gene: TRBV5-1; CDR3 protein: CASSPRSNSPLHF; CDR3 DNA: TGCGCCAGCAGCCCCCGCAGTAATTCACCCCTCCACTTT
clone size: NA; D gene: NA; J gene: TRBJ2-5; V gene: TRBV25-1; CDR3 protein: CASSDWFEGAETQYF; CDR3 DNA: TGTGCCAGCAGTGATTGGTTTGAGGGTGCGGAGACCCAGTACTTC
clone size: NA; D gene: TRBD2; J gene: TRBJ2-4; V gene: TRBV29-1; CDR3 protein: CSVTGTSGTNIQYF; CDR3 DNA: TGCAGCGTTACCGGGACTAGCGGGACTAACATTCAGTACTTC